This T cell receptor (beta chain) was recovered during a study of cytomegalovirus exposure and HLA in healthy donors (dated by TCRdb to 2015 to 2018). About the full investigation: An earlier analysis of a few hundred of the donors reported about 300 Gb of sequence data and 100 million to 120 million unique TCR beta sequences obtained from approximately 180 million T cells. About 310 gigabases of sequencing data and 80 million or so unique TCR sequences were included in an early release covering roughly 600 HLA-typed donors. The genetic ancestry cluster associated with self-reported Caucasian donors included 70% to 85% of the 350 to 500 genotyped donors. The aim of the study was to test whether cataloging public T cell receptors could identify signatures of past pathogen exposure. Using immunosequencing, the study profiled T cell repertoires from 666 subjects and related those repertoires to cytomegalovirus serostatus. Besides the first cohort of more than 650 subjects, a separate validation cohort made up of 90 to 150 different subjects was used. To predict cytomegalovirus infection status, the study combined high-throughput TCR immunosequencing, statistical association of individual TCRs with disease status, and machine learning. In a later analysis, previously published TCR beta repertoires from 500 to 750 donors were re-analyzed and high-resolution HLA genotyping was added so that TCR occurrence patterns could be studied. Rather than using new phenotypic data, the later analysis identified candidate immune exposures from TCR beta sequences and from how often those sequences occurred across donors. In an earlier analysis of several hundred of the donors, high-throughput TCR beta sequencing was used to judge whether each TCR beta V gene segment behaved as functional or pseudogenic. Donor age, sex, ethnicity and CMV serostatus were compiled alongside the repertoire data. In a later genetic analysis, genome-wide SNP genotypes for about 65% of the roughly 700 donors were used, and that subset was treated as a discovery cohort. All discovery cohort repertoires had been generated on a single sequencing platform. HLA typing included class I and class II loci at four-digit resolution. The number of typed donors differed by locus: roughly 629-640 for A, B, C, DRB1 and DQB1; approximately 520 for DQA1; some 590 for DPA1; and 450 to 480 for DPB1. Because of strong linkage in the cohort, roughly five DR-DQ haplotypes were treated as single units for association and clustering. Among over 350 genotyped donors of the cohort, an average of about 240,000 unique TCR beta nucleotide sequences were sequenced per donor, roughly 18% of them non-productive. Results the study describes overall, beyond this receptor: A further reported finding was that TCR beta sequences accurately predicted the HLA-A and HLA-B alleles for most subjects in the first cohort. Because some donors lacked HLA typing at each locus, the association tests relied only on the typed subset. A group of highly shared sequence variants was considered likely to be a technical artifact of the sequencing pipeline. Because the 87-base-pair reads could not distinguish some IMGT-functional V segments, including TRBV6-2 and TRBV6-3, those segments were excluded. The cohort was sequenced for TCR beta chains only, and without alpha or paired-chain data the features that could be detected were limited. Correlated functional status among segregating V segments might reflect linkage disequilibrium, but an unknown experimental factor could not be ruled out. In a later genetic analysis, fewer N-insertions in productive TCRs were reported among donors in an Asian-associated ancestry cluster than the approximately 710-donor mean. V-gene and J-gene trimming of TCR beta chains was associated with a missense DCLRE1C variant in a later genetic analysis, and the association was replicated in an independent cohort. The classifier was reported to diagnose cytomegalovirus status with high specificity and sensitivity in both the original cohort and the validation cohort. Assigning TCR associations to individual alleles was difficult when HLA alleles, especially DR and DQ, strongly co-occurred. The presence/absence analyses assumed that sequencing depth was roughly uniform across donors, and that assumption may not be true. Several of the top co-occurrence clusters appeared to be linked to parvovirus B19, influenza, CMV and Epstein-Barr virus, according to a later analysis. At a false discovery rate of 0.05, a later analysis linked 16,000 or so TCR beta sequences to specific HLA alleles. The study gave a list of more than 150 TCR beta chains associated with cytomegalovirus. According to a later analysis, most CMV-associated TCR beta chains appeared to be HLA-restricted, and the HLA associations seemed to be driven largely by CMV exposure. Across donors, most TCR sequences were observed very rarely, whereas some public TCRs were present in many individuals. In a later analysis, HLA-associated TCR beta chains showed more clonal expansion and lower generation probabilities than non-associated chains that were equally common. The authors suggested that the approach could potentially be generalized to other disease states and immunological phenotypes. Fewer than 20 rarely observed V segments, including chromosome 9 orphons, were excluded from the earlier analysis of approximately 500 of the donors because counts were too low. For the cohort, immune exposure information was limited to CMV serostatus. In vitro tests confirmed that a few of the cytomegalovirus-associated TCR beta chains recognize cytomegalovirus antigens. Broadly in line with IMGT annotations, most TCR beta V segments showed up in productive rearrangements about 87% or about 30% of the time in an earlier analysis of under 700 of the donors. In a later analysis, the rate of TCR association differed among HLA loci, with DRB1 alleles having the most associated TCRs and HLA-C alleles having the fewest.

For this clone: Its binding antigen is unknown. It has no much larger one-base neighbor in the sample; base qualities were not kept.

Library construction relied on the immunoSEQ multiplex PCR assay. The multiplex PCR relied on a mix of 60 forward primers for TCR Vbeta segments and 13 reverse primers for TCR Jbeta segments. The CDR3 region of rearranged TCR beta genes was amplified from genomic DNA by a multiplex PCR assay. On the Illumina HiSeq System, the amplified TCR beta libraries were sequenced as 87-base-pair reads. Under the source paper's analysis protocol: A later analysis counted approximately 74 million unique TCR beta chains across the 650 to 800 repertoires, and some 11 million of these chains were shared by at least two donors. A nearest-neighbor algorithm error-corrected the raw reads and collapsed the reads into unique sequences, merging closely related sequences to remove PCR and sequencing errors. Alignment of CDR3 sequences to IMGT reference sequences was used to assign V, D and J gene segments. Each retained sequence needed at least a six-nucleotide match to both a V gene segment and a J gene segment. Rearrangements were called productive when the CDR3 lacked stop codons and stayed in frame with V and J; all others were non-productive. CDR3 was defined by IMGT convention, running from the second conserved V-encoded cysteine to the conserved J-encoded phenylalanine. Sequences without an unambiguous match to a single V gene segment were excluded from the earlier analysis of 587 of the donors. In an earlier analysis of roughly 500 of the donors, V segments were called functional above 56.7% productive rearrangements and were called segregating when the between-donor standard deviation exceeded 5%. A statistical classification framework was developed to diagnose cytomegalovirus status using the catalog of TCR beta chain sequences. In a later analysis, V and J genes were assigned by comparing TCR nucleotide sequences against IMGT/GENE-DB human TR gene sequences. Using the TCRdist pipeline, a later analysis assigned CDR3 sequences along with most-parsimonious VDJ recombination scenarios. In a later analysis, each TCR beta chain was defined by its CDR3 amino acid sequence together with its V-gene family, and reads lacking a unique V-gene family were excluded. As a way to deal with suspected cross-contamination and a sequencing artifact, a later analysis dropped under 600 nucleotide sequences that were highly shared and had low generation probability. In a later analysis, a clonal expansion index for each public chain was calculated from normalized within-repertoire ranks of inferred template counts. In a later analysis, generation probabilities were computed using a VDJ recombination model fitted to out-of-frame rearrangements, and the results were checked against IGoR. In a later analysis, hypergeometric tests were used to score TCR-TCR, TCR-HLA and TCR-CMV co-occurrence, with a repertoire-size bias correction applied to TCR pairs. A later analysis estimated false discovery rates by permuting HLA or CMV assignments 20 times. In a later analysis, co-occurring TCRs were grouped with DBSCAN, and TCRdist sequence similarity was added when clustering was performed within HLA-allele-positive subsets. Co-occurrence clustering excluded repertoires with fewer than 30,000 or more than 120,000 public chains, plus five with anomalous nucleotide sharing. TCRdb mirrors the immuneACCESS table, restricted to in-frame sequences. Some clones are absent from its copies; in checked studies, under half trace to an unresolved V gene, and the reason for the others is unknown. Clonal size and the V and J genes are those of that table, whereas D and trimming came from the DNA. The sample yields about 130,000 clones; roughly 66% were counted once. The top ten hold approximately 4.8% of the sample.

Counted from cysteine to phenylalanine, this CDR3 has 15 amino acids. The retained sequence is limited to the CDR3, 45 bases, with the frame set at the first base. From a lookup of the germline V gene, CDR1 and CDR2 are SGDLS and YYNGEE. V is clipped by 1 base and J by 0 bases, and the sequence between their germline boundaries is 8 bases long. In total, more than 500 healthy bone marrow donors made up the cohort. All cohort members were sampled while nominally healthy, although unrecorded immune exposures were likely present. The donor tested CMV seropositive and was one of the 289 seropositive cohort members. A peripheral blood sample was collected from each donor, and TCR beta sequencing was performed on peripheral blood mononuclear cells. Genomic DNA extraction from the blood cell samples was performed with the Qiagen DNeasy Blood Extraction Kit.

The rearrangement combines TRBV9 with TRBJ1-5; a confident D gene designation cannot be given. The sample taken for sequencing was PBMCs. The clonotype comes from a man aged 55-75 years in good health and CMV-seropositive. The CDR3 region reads CASSVSGSSNQPQHF. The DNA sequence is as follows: TGTGCCAGCAGCGTAAGCGGCAGTAGCAATCAGCCCCAGCATTTT.